This T cell receptor (beta chain) was identified in a study of human T cells and chemical hapten exposure. V lost 1 base to trimming and J lost 5 bases; unmatched junction nucleotides: 10. This CDR3 has 15 amino acids. The germline V gene encodes CDR1 DFQATT and CDR2 SNEGSKA (reference sequence). Described time point: pre-sensitization, week 0. The treatment denotes: therapeutic diphenylcyclopropenone sensitization with weekly scalp DPC. A single record per CDR3 protein comes from TCRdb applying MiXCR to the RACE reads. The top ten hold roughly 3% of the sample, which has 180,000 or so distinct CDR3 sequences, under 35% seen once. In this sample, this clonotype turned up many times.

This clonotype originated in a woman younger than 45 with alopecia areata. Some clones in this sample may be carry-over from other donors' samples. The chain uses TRBV20-1 and TRBJ2-7; 8 bases match TRBD1. The input for sequencing was whole blood, taken in connection with sensitization to the hapten diphenylcyclopropenone (DPC). The CDR3 bases are TGCAGTGCTAGAGGACAGGGGCTAAAGTGGCACGAGCAGTACTTC. Its protein is CSARGQGLKWHEQYF.